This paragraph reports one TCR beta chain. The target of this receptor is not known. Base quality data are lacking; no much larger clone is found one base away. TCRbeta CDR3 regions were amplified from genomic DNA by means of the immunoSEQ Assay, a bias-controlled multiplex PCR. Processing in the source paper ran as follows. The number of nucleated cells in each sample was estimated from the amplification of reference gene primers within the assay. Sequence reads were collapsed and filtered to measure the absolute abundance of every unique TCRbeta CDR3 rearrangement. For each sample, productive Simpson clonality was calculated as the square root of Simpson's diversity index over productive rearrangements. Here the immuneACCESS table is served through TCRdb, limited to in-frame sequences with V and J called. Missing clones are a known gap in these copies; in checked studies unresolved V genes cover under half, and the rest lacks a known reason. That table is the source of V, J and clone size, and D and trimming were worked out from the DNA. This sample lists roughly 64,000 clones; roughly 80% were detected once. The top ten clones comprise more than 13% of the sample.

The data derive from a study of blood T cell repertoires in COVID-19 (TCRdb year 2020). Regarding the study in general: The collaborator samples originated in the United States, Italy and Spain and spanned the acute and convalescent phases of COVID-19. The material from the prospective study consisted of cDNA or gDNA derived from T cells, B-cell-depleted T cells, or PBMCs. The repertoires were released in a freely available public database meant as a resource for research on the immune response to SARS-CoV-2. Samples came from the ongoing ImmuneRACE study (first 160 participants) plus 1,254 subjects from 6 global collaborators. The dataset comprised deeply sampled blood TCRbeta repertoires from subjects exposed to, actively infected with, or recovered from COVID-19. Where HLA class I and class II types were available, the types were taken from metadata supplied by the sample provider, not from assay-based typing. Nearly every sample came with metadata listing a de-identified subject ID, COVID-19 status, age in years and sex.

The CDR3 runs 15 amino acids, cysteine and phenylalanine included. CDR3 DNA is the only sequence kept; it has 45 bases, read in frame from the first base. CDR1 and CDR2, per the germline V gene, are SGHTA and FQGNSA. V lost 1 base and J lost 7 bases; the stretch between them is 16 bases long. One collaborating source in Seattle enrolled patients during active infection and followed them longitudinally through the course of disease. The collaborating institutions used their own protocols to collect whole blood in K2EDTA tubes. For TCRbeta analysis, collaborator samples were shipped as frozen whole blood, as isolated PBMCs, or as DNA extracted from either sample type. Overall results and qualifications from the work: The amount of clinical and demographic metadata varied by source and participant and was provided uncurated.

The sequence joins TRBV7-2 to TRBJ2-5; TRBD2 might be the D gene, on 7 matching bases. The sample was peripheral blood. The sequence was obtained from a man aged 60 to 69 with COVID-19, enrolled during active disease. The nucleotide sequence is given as TGTGCCAGCAGCTTAGGCGTGGGGGGGCTGGGGACCCAGTACTTC. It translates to CASSLGVGGLGTQYF.